These 25 T cell receptor beta chains were all obtained from the same sample, sequenced in a study of shared clonotypes between healthy human individuals. Naive CD8 cells lacked CD45RO, underwent positive selection for CCR7 and left out terminally differentiated effector memory CD45RA+ cells. Only in-frame clones appear in the TCRdb table, and some are missing; sequencing was by immunoSEQ multiplex PCR. The table lists a few million clones, approximately 92% of them singletons. The specimen sequenced was naive CD8+ T cells from PBMCs. These receptors originate from a man aged 18-30 years in good health. Some clones in this sample may be carry-over from other donors' samples.

The chain couples TRBV7-9 to TRBJ2-3, with TRBD1 as a possible D gene (7 bases). The CDR3 consists of 15 residues. V gave up 5 bases and J gave up 0 bases, with 12 bases separating them. Germline-derived CDR1 and CDR2 are SEHNR and FQNEAQ (reference sequence). CDR3 coding DNA: TGTGCCAGCAGCGAGACAGGGACTAGCACAGATACGCAGTATTTT. It yields the protein CASSETGTSTDTQYF.

The chain links TRBV14 to TRBJ1-2; D gene uncertain. Germline values: CDR1 SGHDN, CDR2 FVKESK. This CDR3 has 15 residues. With 2 bases removed from V and 2 bases from J, the gap between germline ends came to 12 bases. CDR3 DNA: TGTGCCAGCAGCCAATATGAGGCCTACAACTATGGCTACACCTTC. Amino acid sequence: CASSQYEAYNYGYTF.

The rearrangement joins TRBV7-9 to TRBJ1-5; no clear D. Germline-derived CDR1 and CDR2 are SEHNR and FQNEAQ (reference sequence). CDR3 size: 15 residues. V was cut by 3 bases and J by 1 base, with 10 bases left in between. For the CDR3, the DNA is TGTGCCAGCAGCTTTGGAGACATCAGCAATCAGCCCCAGCATTTT. Translated, it gives CASSFGDISNQPQHF.

V and J are TRBV28 and TRBJ1-5; no clear D gene. The CDR3 runs to 14 residues. Germline V gene lookup returns CDR1 MDHEN and CDR2 SYDVKM. V dropped 5 bases and J dropped 0 bases, with 8 bases sitting between them. The CDR3 DNA reads as TGTGCCAGCAGTGCGGAATATAGCAATCAGCCCCAGCATTTT. Protein: CASSAEYSNQPQHF.

The chain is built from TRBV29-1 and TRBJ2-1, with D perhaps matching TRBD2 (5 bases). Per germline, CDR1 SQVTM and CDR2 ANQGSEA. V was pared by 6 bases and J by 4 bases, with 16 bases between. There are 14 residues in the CDR3. The CDR3 sequence is CSVIGLMEYNEQFF. CDR3 DNA: TGCAGCGTAATCGGACTCATGGAATACAATGAGCAGTTCTTC.

This chain joins TRBV29-1 and TRBJ1-5; D possibly corresponds to TRBD1 (6 bases). Trimming took off 2 bases at V and 1 base at J, with 15 bases between the two ends. Germline CDR1 and CDR2: SQVTM and ANQGSEA. The CDR3 totals 16 residues. The CDR3 sequence is CSVEKERRGSNQPQHF. CDR3 in DNA: TGCAGCGTTGAAAAGGAGCGCAGGGGAAGCAATCAGCCCCAGCATTTT.

This clone was observed many times. This chain links TRBV28 with TRBJ2-4, with D perhaps TRBD1 (6 bases). V dropped 5 bases and J dropped 0 bases, with 14 bases sitting between them. Germline CDR1 reads MDHEN; CDR2 reads SYDVKM. This CDR3 region has 16 residues. The CDR3 protein is CASSPLDSLAKNIQYF. The CDR3 DNA reads TGTGCCAGCAGTCCTCTGGACAGCTTAGCCAAAAACATTCAGTACTTC.

The gene calls are TRBV9 and TRBJ2-7; 9 positions agree with TRBD1. The CDR3 extends over 15 amino acids. Germline lookup yields CDR1 SGDLS and CDR2 YYNGEE. J was trimmed by 4 bases and V by 4 bases; bases with no gene match: 9. The CDR3 loop is CASSPGTGPYYEQYF. CDR3 DNA sequence: TGTGCCAGCAGCCCGGGGACAGGGCCGTATTACGAGCAGTACTTC.

This chain joins TRBV7-9 and TRBJ2-1; possible D gene TRBD2, 6 bases. Trimming cost V 1 base and J 8 bases, with 15 bases left between them. The CDR3 is made up of 15 amino acids. CDR1 and CDR2 (germline): SEHNR, FQNEAQ (reference sequence). The CDR3 region has the DNA TGTGCCAGCAGCTTAGGTGGGAGGTATGGAGATGAGCAGTTCTTC. The encoded protein is CASSLGGRYGDEQFF.

J is TRBJ1-2 and V is TRBV28; 8 bases are shared with TRBD1. Germline lookup yields CDR1 MDHEN and CDR2 SYDVKM. Trimming removed 6 bases from V and 5 bases from J; junction bases left unmatched: 8. This CDR3 has 14 amino acids. This chain's CDR3 is CASSLTGDRYGYTF. Written as DNA, the CDR3 is TGTGCCAGCAGCCTGACAGGGGATCGGTATGGCTACACCTTC.

The chain uses TRBV5-8 and TRBJ2-5, with D perhaps TRBD2 (6 bases). V lost 4 bases and J lost 1, with 20 bases in between. The germline gives CDR1 SGHTS, CDR2 YDEGEE. This CDR3 is 17 amino acids long. CDR3 amino acids: CASSTQRGSGIQETQYF. The CDR3 DNA reads TGTGCCAGCAGCACCCAACGTGGTAGCGGAATCCAAGAGACCCAGTACTTC.

The chain carries TRBV27 and TRBJ1-1; TRBD1 agrees at 7 bases. This CDR3 is 17 amino acids long. Germline V CDR1 and CDR2: MNHEY, SMNVEV (reference sequence). J was trimmed by 3 bases and V by 5 bases; bases with no gene match: 15. The CDR3 bases are TGTGCCAGCAGTGAAACCCCCCTGACAGGGAGGCACACTGAAGCTTTCTTT. This gives the protein CASSETPLTGRHTEAFF.

In DNA, the CDR3 is TGTGCCAGCAGTTTAAAGATGTTGAACACTGAAGCTTTCTTT. Its protein is CASSLKMLNTEAFF. The chain couples TRBV28 to TRBJ1-1; D gene ambiguous. The CDR3 has 14 residues. Trimming stripped 2 bases from V and 0 bases from J, with 7 bases between. Germline V gene sequence: CDR1 MDHEN, CDR2 SYDVKM.

The rearrangement uses TRBV11-3 and TRBJ2-3; TRBD2 might be the D (5 bases). Germline lookup yields CDR1 SGHNT and CDR2 YENEEA. Trimming shortened V by 1 base and J by 5 bases, and 10 bases separated the two germline ends. This CDR3 is 14 amino acids long. The CDR3 DNA is TGTGCCAGCAGCTTAGGAGGGCCTATAGATACGCAGTATTTT. Translating gives CASSLGGPIDTQYF.

This chain joins TRBV6-1 and TRBJ1-2; 7 bases agree with TRBD1. The CDR3 has 14 residues. Unmatched junction bases numbered 8, after V lost 6 bases and J lost 4 bases. In germline, CDR1 is MNHNS, CDR2 SASEGT. The CDR3 region is CASRTKDRIYGYTF. CDR3 bases: TGTGCCAGCAGGACTAAGGACAGGATCTATGGCTACACCTTC.

This chain uses TRBV2 with TRBJ2-7; 8 bases align to TRBD1. Per germline, CDR1 SNHLY and CDR2 FYNNEI. CDR3 length: 16 residues. Unmatched junction bases numbered 13, after V lost 6 bases and J lost 3 bases. CDR3 protein: CASSAGPGTGFYEQYF. CDR3 in DNA: TGTGCCAGCAGCGCAGGGCCTGGGACAGGCTTCTACGAGCAGTACTTC. The variable domain in full, with the rest retrieved from reference TRBV2 and TRBJ2-7, is EPEVTQTPSHQVTQMGQEVILRCVPISNHLYFYWYRQILGQKVEFLVSFYNNEISEKSEIFDDQFSVERPDGSNFTLKIRSTKLEDSAMYFCASSAGPGTGFYEQYFGPGTRLTVT.

The J gene is TRBJ1-1, the V gene TRBV27, with D uncertain. CDR1 is MNHEY and CDR2 is SMNVEV in the germline V gene (reference sequence). The CDR3 covers 15 residues. V lost 6 bases, J lost 0 bases, and 14 bases lay in between. The DNA of the CDR3 is TGTGCCAGCAGCCCCATCTTGAGGGTGAACACTGAAGCTTTCTTT. As protein: CASSPILRVNTEAFF.

The gene calls are TRBV7-9 and TRBJ1-2, with 7 bases aligning to TRBD1. Trimming took 5 bases from V and 0 from J; bases not matched to a gene: 6. Germline V CDR1 and CDR2: SEHNR, FQNEAQ (reference sequence). The CDR3 consists of 15 residues. CDR3 loop: CASSNRDRPNYGYTF. CDR3 nucleotide sequence: TGTGCCAGCAGCAACCGGGACAGACCTAACTATGGCTACACCTTC. The full variable domain, in which reference TRBV7-9 and TRBJ1-2 provide the parts outside the CDR3, is DTGVSQNPRHKITKRGQNVTFRCDPISEHNRLYWYRQTLGQGPEFLTYFQNEAQLEKSRLLSDRFSAERPKGSFSTLEIQRTEQGDSAMYLCASSNRDRPNYGYTFGSGTRLTVV.

A few counts support this clone. This sequence joins TRBV2 and TRBJ1-1; a weak D match, TRBD1 (5 bases). Trimming cost V 8 bases and J 0 bases, with 10 bases left between them. The CDR3 length is 13 residues. CDR1 SNHLY and CDR2 FYNNEI come from the germline V gene. The CDR3 DNA reads TGTGCCAGCTACGCAGGGCTGAACACTGAAGCTTTCTTT. Translation gives CASYAGLNTEAFF.

In the case of this clone: The sample has other DNA sequences that encode this CDR3 too. The chain joins TRBV9 to TRBJ1-4; no firm D call. Trimming took 0 bases from V and 0 from J, leaving 6 bases between them. Per the germline V gene, CDR1 is SGDLS and CDR2 is YYNGEE. The CDR3 runs 15 residues. DNA for the CDR3: TGTGCCAGCAGCGTAGAAGGGTCAACTAATGAAAAACTGTTTTTT. Its protein product is CASSVEGSTNEKLFF.

This clone has just one count. The chain employs TRBV6-1 and TRBJ2-2; D possibly corresponds to TRBD2 (5 bases). Germline CDR1 is MNHNS and CDR2 is SASEGT. Trimming stripped 4 bases from V and 0 bases from J, with 12 bases between. This CDR3 region has 16 residues. The CDR3 loop reads CASSGTSFANTGELFF. The CDR3 nucleotides read TGTGCCAGCAGTGGAACTAGTTTCGCGAACACCGGGGAGCTGTTTTTT.

The chain couples TRBV19 to TRBJ1-2; 7 bases are shared with TRBD1. The ends lost 3 bases at V and 11 bases at J; junction bases unmatched: 9. CDR1 LNHDA and CDR2 SQIVND come from the germline V gene (reference sequence). The CDR3 is 13 amino acids. CDR3 loop: CASSMGQRTEYTF. CDR3 in DNA: TGTGCCAGTAGTATGGGACAGAGGACGGAATACACCTTC.

CDR3 in amino acids: CASTYGHGSYEQYF. DNA for the CDR3: TGTGCCAGCACCTATGGACACGGCTCCTACGAGCAGTACTTC. This chain connects TRBV27 to TRBJ2-7; TRBD1 is a possible D gene (5 bases). Between the trimmed V and J ends, which lost 7 bases and 0 bases, there was a span of 13 bases. Germline CDR1 reads MNHEY; CDR2 reads SMNVEV (reference sequence). This CDR3 has 14 amino acids.

In this sample, this clone turned up once. This sequence joins TRBV7-9 and TRBJ2-7; unclear D gene. This CDR3 comprises 12 residues. The V end was cut by 5 bases, the J end by 5 bases, with 10 bases between. Germline values: CDR1 SEHNR, CDR2 FQNEAQ (reference sequence). DNA for the CDR3: TGTGCCAGCAGCCATCCGGGCCACGAGCAGTACTTC. This sequence encodes CASSHPGHEQYF.

This clone was observed a single time. The genes are TRBV27 and TRBJ2-1, with 8 bases that match TRBD1. Per the germline V gene, CDR1 is MNHEY and CDR2 is SMNVEV (reference sequence). The CDR3 runs to 16 residues. Trimming took 7 bases from V and 1 from J; bases not matched to a gene: 9. The CDR3 reads CASTTRDRISYNEQFF. DNA for the CDR3: TGTGCCAGCACAACAAGGGACAGGATATCCTACAATGAGCAGTTCTTC.